This TCR beta chain was identified during a study of regulatory T cells in long-lasting Graves disease. Overall study context: Patients newly diagnosed with Graves' had been on antithyroid drugs for under 3 months. Overall study results and limits: Thyroid tissue was not studied; only peripheral blood was.

Investigators prepared the TCR beta libraries by applying iRepertoire HTBI primers and Arm-PCR of CDR3 regions. MiXCR was run by TCRdb on the multiplex PCR reads, yielding one entry per CDR3 protein. The table shows about 620,000 distinct CDR3 sequences, with 15% to 20% occurring only once. Deletions cut 1 base from V and 5 bases from J, with 8 bases between. The CDR3 length is 13 residues. Germline CDR1 is SGHTA and CDR2 is FQGNSA. This clonotype was seen repeatedly, ten times or more. Its antigen is currently unknown. Regarding time point: newly diagnosed GD, antithyroid drugs for less than 3 months. Researchers made the TCR library from RNA that was extracted from PBMCs. The same specimen was also included in a second study, on T cells in Graves' hyperthyroidism and ophthalmopathy. From that study: Patients aged 18 to 65 with hyperthyroidism were newly diagnosed, with duration under 2 months. TCR CDR3 regions were first amplified by RT-PCR with HTBI primers.

This clonotype originated in a woman younger than 45 with Graves disease. Specimen: peripheral blood mononuclear cells (PBMCs), collected at new diagnosis, from a patient treated with antithyroid drugs. The chain has TRBV7-2 and TRBJ1-1; D is uncertain. CDR3 residues: CASSLVVLTEAFF. CDR3 bases: TGTGCCAGCAGCTTAGTTGTCTTAACTGAAGCTTTCTTT.